The 16 T cell receptor beta chains presented below share a single source sample, sequenced in a study of blood T cell repertoires in COVID-19. Sequencing was performed with immunoSEQ multiplex PCR; in TCRdb, only in-frame clones are kept and a portion is missing. Of 250,000 to 300,000 clones listed, approximately 85% are singletons. The specimen was PBMCs or T cells enriched from blood (not recorded which). The receptors originated from a woman aged 45-59 years who had recovered from COVID-19.

This clone was detected only a few times. The chain joins TRBV2 to TRBJ1-5; a possible D gene is TRBD1 (5 bases). Germline assignment: CDR1 SNHLY and CDR2 FYNNEI. V dropped 4 bases and J dropped 6 bases, with 10 bases sitting between them. The CDR3 is made up of 13 amino acids. This chain's CDR3 is CASSGAGIQPQHF. Written as DNA, the CDR3 is TGTGCCAGCAGTGGTGCAGGGATTCAGCCCCAGCATTTT.

The chain has TRBV24-1 and TRBJ2-2; the D gene is possibly TRBD1 (6 bases). V dropped 10 bases and J dropped 3 bases, with 20 bases sitting between them. The CDR3 covers 16 residues. The V gene's germline CDR1 is KGHDR and CDR2 SFDVKD. In DNA form, the CDR3 reads TGTGCCACTGGGGCTGGACAGAGCAGGCACACCGGGGAGCTGTTTTTT. Amino acids: CATGAGQSRHTGELFF.

This chain joins TRBV18 and TRBJ2-7; 10 bases fit TRBD2. The junction had 9 bases not matched to a gene; V was cut back by 2 bases and J by 5 bases. CDR3 length equals 16 residues. In germline, CDR1 is KGHSH, CDR2 LQKENI. DNA of the CDR3: TGTGCCAGCTCACCAACTAGCGGGATTCTGTCCCACGAGCAGTACTTC. Translating it yields CASSPTSGILSHEQYF.

V is TRBV5-1 and J is TRBJ2-3, with TRBD2 matching 14 bases. Trimming removed 4 bases from V and 2 bases from J; junction bases left unmatched: 3. Germline V lookup: CDR1 SGHRS, CDR2 YFSETQ. CDR3 size: 16 residues. CDR3 protein: CASSPGLAGVTDTQYF. CDR3 DNA sequence: TGCGCCAGCAGCCCGGGACTAGCGGGAGTCACAGATACGCAGTATTTT.

The chain is built from TRBV28 and TRBJ2-7, with 8 bases matching TRBD1. The germline V gene encodes CDR1 MDHEN and CDR2 SYDVKM. The V and J ends lost 4 bases and 4 bases, in that order; junction bases with no gene match: 12. CDR3 size: 16 residues. CDR3: CASSSPRQGLGYEQYF. CDR3 DNA sequence: TGTGCCAGCAGTTCCCCCAGACAGGGGTTGGGGTACGAGCAGTACTTC.

The V gene is TRBV7-9, the J gene TRBJ2-1; 15 nucleotides match TRBD2. In germline, CDR1 is SEHNR, CDR2 FQNEAQ (reference sequence). CDR3 length equals 18 residues. V shed 5 bases, J shed 3 bases, and the junction held 8 bases outside the gene matches. The CDR3 DNA reads TGTGCCAGCAGCCCCAGGACTAGCGGGAGGGCGAGCTACAATGAGCAGTTCTTC. Translated, it gives CASSPRTSGRASYNEQFF.

V gene TRBV7-3 combines with J gene TRBJ2-5, with D unresolved. This CDR3 comprises 15 residues. V was pared by 2 bases and J by 2 bases, with 12 bases between. Looked up from germline, CDR1 is SGHTA and CDR2 is FQGTGA. CDR3 protein: CASSLSGYSQETQYF. CDR3 DNA: TGTGCCAGCAGCTTATCAGGCTACTCGCAAGAGACCCAGTACTTC.

The chain links TRBV11-2 to TRBJ2-3; 8 bases are shared with TRBD1. CDR1 and CDR2 (germline): SGHAT, FQNNGV. This CDR3 spans 15 amino acids. J gave up 3 bases and V 0 bases, and 2 bases lay outside the gene matches. CDR3 protein: CASSLDRQGTDTQYF. CDR3 nucleotides: TGTGCCAGCAGCTTAGATCGACAGGGGACAGATACGCAGTATTTT.

V and J are TRBV19 and TRBJ1-2; tentatively, D is TRBD1 (6 bases). V lost 5 bases to trimming and J lost 7 bases, with 17 bases between them. This CDR3 contains 14 residues. Germline V gene data show CDR1 as LNHDA and CDR2 as SQIVND (reference sequence). DNA for the CDR3: TGTGCCAGTAGTGCAATACAGGGAGACTTTGGCTACACCTTC. This sequence encodes CASSAIQGDFGYTF.

This chain connects TRBV27 to TRBJ2-1; unclear D gene. V was clipped by 7 bases and J by 0 bases, with 13 bases between them. CDR1 and CDR2 from the germline V gene are MNHEY and SMNVEV (reference sequence). This CDR3 has 15 residues. CDR3: CASILSADSYNEQFF. The CDR3 bases are TGTGCCAGCATTTTGTCGGCGGACTCCTACAATGAGCAGTTCTTC.

The chain is built from TRBV29-1 and TRBJ1-3; TRBD1 aligns across 7 bases. The CDR3 spans 14 residues. Germline V gene data show CDR1 as SQVTM and CDR2 as ANQGSEA. The junction had 4 bases not matched to a gene; V was cut back by 2 bases and J by 3 bases. The CDR3 DNA reads as TGCAGCGTTGAAAAGGGGGCAAGTGGAAACACCATATATTTT. Translation gives CSVEKGASGNTIYF.

The chain links TRBV3-1 (or the pseudogene TRBV3-2) to TRBJ2-7, with 8 nucleotides matching TRBD2. Trimming removed 2 bases from V and 6 bases from J; junction bases left unmatched: 9. The CDR3 extends over 15 amino acids. CDR1 is LGHDT and CDR2 is YNNKEL in the germline V gene (reference sequence). CDR3: CASSQQGLEGGEQYF. Here the CDR3 DNA reads TGTGCCAGCAGCCAACAGGGACTAGAGGGCGGCGAGCAGTACTTC.

The V call is TRBV15, the J call TRBJ1-2, with TRBD1 as a possible D gene (6 bases). From germline, CDR1 is LNHNV and CDR2 YYDKDF (reference sequence). Trimming took 1 base from V and 5 from J, leaving 11 bases between them. The CDR3 has 14 amino acids. The CDR3 DNA follows: TGTGCCACCAGCAGAGGAAGGGGGTTGTATGGCTACACCTTC. It codes for CATSRGRGLYGYTF. Full variable domain (missing parts from reference TRBV15 and TRBJ1-2): DAMVIQNPRYQVTQFGKPVTLSCSQTLNHNVMYWYQQKSSQAPKLLFHYYDKDFNNEADTPDNFQSRRPNTSFCFLDIRSPGLGDTAMYLCATSRGRGLYGYTFGSGTRLTVV.

The chain is built from TRBV18 and TRBJ1-2; 9 bases are shared with TRBD1. Germline V gene lookup returns CDR1 KGHSH and CDR2 LQKENI. The CDR3 runs to 14 residues. With V trimmed by 3 bases and J by 4 bases, 3 bases remained unmatched. The DNA for the CDR3 is TGTGCCAGCTCACCGGACAGGGGCGGCTATGGCTACACCTTC. Its translation is CASSPDRGGYGYTF.

This chain connects TRBV14 to TRBJ2-1; 13 nucleotides agree with TRBD2. The CDR3 length is 18 residues. Germline-derived CDR1 and CDR2 are SGHDN and FVKESK. J gave up 8 bases and V 0 bases, and 10 bases lay outside the gene matches. The CDR3 sequence: CASSQERGLAGRRDEQFF. In DNA form, the CDR3 reads TGTGCCAGCAGCCAAGAAAGGGGACTAGCGGGACGAAGGGATGAGCAGTTCTTC. The full variable domain, rest sourced from reference TRBV14 and TRBJ2-1, is EAGVTQFPSHSVIEKGQTVTLRCDPISGHDNLYWYRRVMGKEIKFLLHFVKESKQDESGMPNNRFLAERTGGTYSTLKVQPAELEDSGVYFCASSQERGLAGRRDEQFFGPGTRLTVL.

The chain links TRBV25-1 to TRBJ2-1, with 9 bases lining up with TRBD2. Germline V gene sequence: CDR1 MGHDK, CDR2 SYGVNS. V shed 7 bases, J shed 4 bases, and the junction held 5 bases outside the gene matches. This CDR3 is 14 amino acids long. CDR3 residues: CASTSGTHYNEQFF. The CDR3 DNA is TGTGCCAGCACTAGCGGGACCCATTACAATGAGCAGTTCTTC.